The clone carrying this T cell receptor (beta chain) was seen repeatedly, ten times or more. Its target is not known. The data were taken from a study of T cells in Graves' hyperthyroidism and ophthalmopathy. Study-wide points: Most thyroid clonotypes with frequency above 0.001 were detected in blood.

Germline V gene data show CDR1 as MDHEN and CDR2 as SYDVKM. Trimming stripped 5 bases from V and 0 bases from J, with 14 bases between. The CDR3 length is 16 residues. Under 3 months was the duration of disease in ophthalmopathy patients, who also had a Clinical Activity Score of at least 3 and a NOSPECS grade of at least 4. Researchers took RNA transcripts and amplified the TCR beta CDR3 regions from them. In the first-round RT-PCR of the TCR CDR3, the HTBI primer set was used. One entry per CDR3 protein results from TCRdb running MiXCR on the multiplex PCR reads. The sample yields 600,000 to 700,000 distinct CDR3 sequences, approximately 15% seen once.

This clonotype originated in a middle-aged woman with Graves' ophthalmopathy. The gene calls are TRBV28 and TRBJ2-4; D may be TRBD1 or TRBD2 (5 bases each). Sequenced material: blood. The CDR3, as DNA: TGTGCCAGCAGTCCAGAGGGGCTAATAGCCAAAAACATTCAGTACTTC. Translation gives CASSPEGLIAKNIQYF.